The 24 T cell receptor beta chains below were found in one sample sequenced in a study of blood T cell repertoires in COVID-19. Method: immunoSEQ multiplex PCR; TCRdb's copy keeps in-frame clones and lacks some. In the table there are under 200,000 clones, 86% of which are singletons. Material for sequencing was peripheral blood. The receptor set was obtained from an older man with acute or convalescent COVID-19.

The V call is TRBV21-1, the J call TRBJ1-2; the D call of TRBD1 is as the table states it, not checked on the DNA. TRBV21-1 is a known pseudogene. This CDR3 is built from 19 residues. In DNA, the CDR3 is TGTGCCAGCAGCAAGATGGTTGTGGACAGGGGGCAAAAGGACTATGGCTACACCTTC. Its protein product is CASSKMVVDRGQKDYGYTF.

This chain links TRBV28 with TRBJ1-2, with 8 bases that match TRBD1. Looked up from germline, CDR1 is MDHEN and CDR2 is SYDVKM. The CDR3 has 16 amino acids. V shed 6 bases, J shed 0 bases, and the junction held 9 bases outside the gene matches. CDR3 DNA sequence: TGTGCCAGCAGCTCCTCAGGACAGGGCCCTAACTATGGCTACACCTTC. The encoded protein is CASSSSGQGPNYGYTF.

This chain connects TRBV3-1 (or the pseudogene TRBV3-2) to TRBJ1-4; 11 nucleotides line up with TRBD1. CDR1 LGHDT and CDR2 YNNKEL come from the germline V gene (reference sequence). Trimming cost V 4 bases and J 10 bases; bases outside gene matches: 2. CDR3 length: 13 residues. The CDR3 here is CASSPGQGVKLFF. The CDR3 bases are TGTGCCAGCAGCCCGGGACAGGGGGTAAAACTGTTTTTT.

This clone has ten or more counts. The J gene is TRBJ1-2, the V gene TRBV5-1, with D possibly being TRBD1 (5 bases). The CDR3 loop spans 15 amino acids. Per germline, CDR1 SGHRS and CDR2 YFSETQ. Trimming took 1 base from V and 6 from J, leaving 16 bases between them. This chain's CDR3 is CASSLTGAQGDGYTF. The CDR3 coding sequence is TGCGCCAGCAGCTTGACTGGCGCCCAAGGGGATGGCTACACCTTC.

As to this clone: A junction end diverges from the germline sequence, so it may reflect a read error. The chain uses TRBV3-1 (or the pseudogene TRBV3-2) and TRBJ2-5, with 7 bases lining up with TRBD2. The CDR3 length is 14 residues. CDR1 is LGHDT, CDR2 YNNKEL, per germline (reference sequence). The CDR3 DNA reads TGTGCCAGCAGCCCCCTGGTAGCCGGAGCGGGAAGTGACTTC. Translation gives CASSPLVAGAGSDF.

The chain combines TRBV6-5 with TRBJ1-2, with 10 nucleotides matching TRBD1. The germline V gene has CDR1 MNHEY and CDR2 SVGAGI. Trimming at V came to 2 bases and at J to 9 bases, leaving 9 bases not matched to a gene. The CDR3 sequence is 15 residues long. The CDR3 DNA reads TGTGCCAGCAGTTACCTACCCGGGACAGGGGAACGCTACACCTTC. Protein: CASSYLPGTGERYTF.

The rearrangement links TRBV7-2 to TRBJ1-4, with 9 positions matching TRBD1. The germline V gene encodes CDR1 SGHTA and CDR2 FQGNSA. The CDR3 sequence is 14 residues long. J lost 2 bases, V lost 9 bases, and 4 bases had no gene match. The CDR3 loop is CASKQGATNEKLFF. The CDR3 nucleotides are TGTGCCAGTAAACAGGGGGCCACTAATGAAAAACTGTTTTTT.

The chain joins TRBV7-3 to TRBJ1-1; 10 nucleotides agree with TRBD1. CDR1 is SGHTA and CDR2 is FQGTGA in the germline V gene. Trimming took 1 base from V and 8 from J; bases not matched to a gene: 10. The CDR3 covers 16 residues. The CDR3 protein is CASSLSRRVTGGEAFF. The CDR3 DNA is TGTGCCAGCAGCTTAAGTCGCCGGGTGACAGGGGGCGAAGCTTTCTTT. Full variable domain (remainder filled in from reference TRBV7-3 and TRBJ1-1): GAGVSQTPSNKVTEKGKYVELRCDPISGHTALYWYRQSLGQGPEFLIYFQGTGAADDSGLPNDRFFAVRPEGSVSTLKIQRTERGDSAVYLCASSLSRRVTGGEAFFGQGTRLTVV.

The J gene is TRBJ1-5, the V gene TRBV19, with a tentative D call TRBD1 (6 bases). V dropped 11 bases and J dropped 6 bases, with 11 bases sitting between them. Germline V gene sequence: CDR1 LNHDA, CDR2 SQIVND (reference sequence). The length of the CDR3 is 11 residues. CDR3: CAGGTFQPQHF. The CDR3 nucleotides are TGTGCCGGTGGGACATTTCAGCCCCAGCATTTT.

This clone showed up just once. This sequence joins TRBV19 and TRBJ2-3; a possible D gene is TRBD1 (6 bases). Germline V gene sequence: CDR1 LNHDA, CDR2 SQIVND (reference sequence). The V gene lost 4 bases and the J gene lost 5 bases, with 13 bases spanning the gap. This CDR3 is built from 14 residues. The CDR3 DNA reads as TGTGCCAGTAGTAAGGGGGTAGACGTAGATACGCAGTATTTT. Translation: CASSKGVDVDTQYF.

J is TRBJ2-3 and V is TRBV5-1, with 7 bases fitting TRBD2. J was trimmed by 2 bases and V by 7 bases; bases with no gene match: 4. The CDR3 is 13 residues long. The V gene's germline CDR1 is SGHRS and CDR2 YFSETQ. As DNA, the CDR3 is TGCGCCAGCCGGGGGGAGAACACAGATACGCAGTATTTT. Residues: CASRGENTDTQYF.

This clone was counted once. The chain carries TRBV30 and TRBJ1-6, with D possibly matching TRBD1 (6 bases). The V gene lost 0 bases and the J gene lost 1 base, with 13 bases spanning the gap. Germline values: CDR1 GTSNPN, CDR2 SVGIG (reference sequence). The CDR3 is made up of 17 amino acids. The CDR3 is CAWSVPEGGSYNSPLHF. The CDR3, as DNA: TGTGCCTGGAGTGTACCTGAGGGGGGGTCCTATAATTCACCCCTCCACTTT.

This clone was observed a few times. The chain couples TRBV15 to TRBJ1-2, with 7 nucleotides matching TRBD1. CDR3 length equals 17 residues. Trimming removed 0 bases from V and 4 bases from J; junction bases left unmatched: 11. Germline CDR1 and CDR2: LNHNV and YYDKDF (reference sequence). CDR3 sequence reads: CATSREIGTAAGYGYTF. The CDR3 DNA sequence: TGTGCCACCAGCAGAGAAATTGGGACAGCTGCCGGCTATGGCTACACCTTC.

The J gene is TRBJ2-1, the V gene TRBV7-3; the D gene is possibly TRBD2 (5 bases). V lost 3 bases, J lost 1 base, and 10 bases lay in between. The CDR3 has 15 amino acids. The germline V gene has CDR1 SGHTA and CDR2 FQGTGA. CDR3 protein: CASSFSAASYNEQFF. CDR3 nucleotide sequence: TGTGCCAGCAGCTTCTCAGCGGCATCCTACAATGAGCAGTTCTTC. The full variable domain, its missing parts supplied by reference TRBV7-3 and TRBJ2-1, is GAGVSQTPSNKVTEKGKYVELRCDPISGHTALYWYRQSLGQGPEFLIYFQGTGAADDSGLPNDRFFAVRPEGSVSTLKIQRTERGDSAVYLCASSFSAASYNEQFFGPGTRLTVL.

The V gene is TRBV10-3, the J gene TRBJ1-6, with a possible D match to TRBD1 (5 bases). CDR1 and CDR2 (germline): ENHRY, SYGVKD. The V end lost 3 bases, the J end lost 2 bases, and 8 bases lay between the germline ends. The CDR3 contains 15 residues. The CDR3 DNA reads TGTGCCATCAGTGACAGGGATACCTATAATTCACCCCTCCACTTT. Translated, it gives CAISDRDTYNSPLHF.

V is TRBV5-1 and J is TRBJ2-3, with D hard to call. V was trimmed by 0 bases and J by 0 bases, leaving 5 bases between them. The V gene's germline CDR1 is SGHRS and CDR2 YFSETQ. This CDR3 comprises 14 residues. The CDR3 is CASSLAKSTDTQYF. The CDR3 DNA sequence: TGCGCCAGCAGCTTGGCTAAGAGCACAGATACGCAGTATTTT. Combining the CDR3 with reference TRBV5-1 and TRBJ2-3 gives the whole variable domain KAGVTQTPRYLIKTRGQQVTLSCSPISGHRSVSWYQQTPGQGLQFLFEYFSETQRNKGNFPGRFSGRQFSNSRSEMNVSTLELGDSALYLCASSLAKSTDTQYFGPGTRLTVL.

The chain couples TRBV7-2 to TRBJ1-6; TRBD1 agrees at 9 bases. V was pared by 5 bases and J by 8 bases, with 7 bases of the junction left unmatched. Germline V lookup: CDR1 SGHTA, CDR2 FQGNSA. The CDR3 is made up of 15 amino acids. The CDR3 DNA reads as TGTGCCAGCAGCCCGCAGACAGGGGGAGATTCACCCCTCCACTTT. It is translated as CASSPQTGGDSPLHF.

CDR3 sequence (DNA): TGTGCCAGTAGTATTGAGGGACAGCCTGCCGCCTTTCAGCCCCAGCATTTT. This encodes CASSIEGQPAAFQPQHF. V is TRBV19 and J is TRBJ1-5; 7 bases are a match to TRBD1. Germline assignment: CDR1 LNHDA and CDR2 SQIVND (reference sequence). The CDR3 spans 17 residues. V shed 3 bases, J shed 6 bases, and the junction held 14 bases outside the gene matches.

The chain has TRBV4-2 and TRBJ1-5; D is uncertain. Trimming stripped 0 bases from V and 2 bases from J, with 8 bases between. In germline, CDR1 is LGHNA, CDR2 YNFKEQ. There are 15 residues in the CDR3. CDR3 nucleotide sequence: TGTGCCAGCAGCCAAGATAACGGAGGCAATCAGCCCCAGCATTTT. It encodes CASSQDNGGNQPQHF.

The chain recombines TRBV28 with TRBJ1-2; 8 bases are a match to TRBD1. The CDR3 spans 13 residues. J gave up 3 bases and V 6 bases, and 3 bases lay outside the gene matches. Germline loops: CDR1 MDHEN, CDR2 SYDVKM. The CDR3 nucleotides read TGTGCCAGCAGCTCGGGACAGGACTATGGCTACACCTTC. Translating gives CASSSGQDYGYTF.

This clone was detected only once. The genes are TRBV7-3 and TRBJ2-1; 15 bases match TRBD2. CDR3 size: 19 residues. In germline, CDR1 is SGHTA, CDR2 FQGTGA. Trimming took 5 bases from V and 0 from J; bases not matched to a gene: 8. CDR3 DNA: TGTGCCAGCAGCCCAAGCCCGGGACTAGCGGGGGGCTCCTACAATGAGCAGTTCTTC. Its translation is CASSPSPGLAGGSYNEQFF.

V is TRBV7-2 and J is TRBJ2-7; 7 bases line up with TRBD1. V lost 5 bases to trimming and J lost 0 bases; unmatched junction nucleotides: 7. CDR1 and CDR2 (germline): SGHTA, FQGNSA. There are 15 residues in the CDR3. In DNA form, the CDR3 reads TGTGCCAGCAGCCGGAGGACAGGAGGCTCCTACGAGCAGTACTTC. Protein: CASSRRTGGSYEQYF. Combining the CDR3 with reference TRBV7-2 and TRBJ2-7 gives the whole variable domain GAGVSQSPSNKVTEKGKDVELRCDPISGHTALYWYRQSLGQGLEFLIYFQGNSAPDKSGLPSDRFSAERTGGSVSTLTIQRTQQEDSAVYLCASSRRTGGSYEQYFGPGTRLTVT.

The chain is built from TRBV6-6 and TRBJ2-3, with D hard to call. The CDR3 has 11 residues. The V and J ends lost 5 bases and 3 bases respectively, with 3 bases between them. Germline V CDR1 and CDR2: MNHNY, SVGAGI (reference sequence). The DNA for the CDR3 is TGTGCCAGCAGTACAACAGATACGCAGTATTTT. It encodes CASSTTDTQYF.

A word on this clone: The germline gene is not matched at one end of the junction; a read error may be the cause. The V and J genes are TRBV7-3 and TRBJ2-7, with D perhaps given as TRBD1 or TRBD2 (6 bases each). CDR3 length: 15 residues. Germline V gene data show CDR1 as SGHTA and CDR2 as FQGTGA. In DNA, the CDR3 is TGTGCCAACAGCTTAAGGGGGACGGGGGCCTACGAGCAGTACTTC. Amino acid sequence: CANSLRGTGAYEQYF.